Listed below are T cell receptor beta chains from one sample, sequenced in a study of T-cell reconstitution after alpha-beta-depleted transplantation in children. TCRdb re-analysed the PCR reads in MiXCR, keeping a single row per CDR3 protein. This sample yields 600,000 to 700,000 distinct CDR3 sequences, of which 16% are seen a single time; 0.85% to 1.3% belongs to the top ten. The sample was PBMCs from the stem cell graft donor, taken from the stem cell graft. The receptors come from a human donor who donated a stem cell graft to a child with acute myeloid leukemia. Both conserved end residues are part of each CDR3. A D gene is named only where the DNA matches it firmly. Size tells how often a clone was seen (once, few, many) or the class of an expanded clone, and some rows leave it out.

>TRBJ2-5|TRBD1|TRBV5-1|few
CASSYTGTGFETQYF
TGCGCCAGCAGCTACACCGGGACAGGGTTCGAGACCCAGTACTTC
>TRBJ1-6|NA|TRBV7-9|NA
CASSLGLGIPSPLHF
TGTGCCAGCAGCTTAGGCCTGGGAATACCGTCACCCCTCCACTTT
>TRBJ1-4|NA|TRBV20-1|many
CSAIRDEKLFF
TGCAGTGCCATTCGCGATGAAAAACTGTTTTTT
>TRBJ2-5|NA|TRBV15|many
CATSRHRAEAQYF
TGTGCCACCAGCAGGCACAGGGCTGAGGCCCAGTACTTC
>TRBJ2-1|NA|TRBV6-1|many
CASSGTQGGVINEQFF
TGTGCCAGCAGTGGGACCCAGGGGGGAGTCATTAATGAGCAGTTCTTC
>TRBJ1-2|NA|TRBV7-2|many
CASSLGRVVHGYTF
TGTGCCAGCAGCTTAGGACGCGTTGTACATGGCTACACCTTC
>TRBJ2-1|TRBD2|TRBV12-3/TRBV12-4|NA
CASQQASGGLVDEQFF
TGTGCCAGTCAACAGGCTAGCGGGGGCCTGGTGGATGAGCAGTTCTTC
>TRBJ2-4|NA|TRBV20-1|many
CSASPGTDTLAKNIQYF
TGCAGTGCTAGCCCCGGGACGGATACTCTAGCCAAAAACATTCAGTACTTC
>TRBJ2-3|TRBD2|TRBV10-3|NA
CAIGLAGSDTQYF
TGTGCCATCGGACTAGCGGGGTCAGATACGCAGTATTTT
>TRBJ2-3|TRBD1|TRBV10-3|NA
CAISGTGHSTDTQYF
TGTGCCATCAGTGGGACAGGACATAGCACAGATACGCAGTATTTT
>TRBJ2-3|NA|TRBV29-1|many
CSVFSRDPDTQYF
TGCAGCGTTTTTTCCAGGGACCCAGATACGCAGTATTTT
>TRBJ2-2|TRBD2|TRBV29-1|many
CSVELWTSEKNTGELFF
TGCAGCGTTGAATTATGGACTAGCGAAAAGAACACCGGGGAGCTGTTTTTT
>TRBJ2-2|TRBD2|TRBV20-1|few
CSVPAGGPRDTGELFF
TGCAGTGTTCCAGCGGGGGGGCCTAGGGACACCGGGGAGCTGTTTTTT
>TRBJ2-2|TRBD2|TRBV20-1|many
CSARSSGGYTGELFF
TGCAGTGCTAGGTCTAGCGGGGGCTACACCGGGGAGCTGTTTTTT
>TRBJ1-1|NA|TRBV5-1|NA
CASSRIGGTEAFF
TGCGCCAGCAGCAGGATCGGGGGCACTGAAGCTTTCTTT
>TRBJ1-5|NA|TRBV4-1|many
CASSQDQGQPQHF
TGCGCCAGCAGCCAAGATCAGGGTCAGCCCCAGCATTTT
>TRBJ2-2|TRBD1|TRBV6-4|many
CASSRQGTGELFF
TGTGCCAGCAGTAGACAGGGCACCGGGGAGCTGTTTTTT
>TRBJ1-1|NA|TRBV7-6|few
CASSLAPRAEAFF
TGTGCCAGCAGCTTAGCGCCCAGGGCCGAAGCTTTCTTT
>TRBJ1-1|TRBD1|TRBV5-1|many
CASSLATGANTEAFF
TGCGCCAGCAGCTTGGCTACAGGGGCGAACACTGAAGCTTTCTTT
>TRBJ1-1|NA|TRBV4-1|few
CASSPDHNRRLNTEAFF
TGCGCCAGCAGCCCGGATCACAACAGGAGACTGAACACTGAAGCTTTCTTT
>TRBJ1-1|NA|TRBV7-9|NA
CASSLPLWDTEAFF
TGTGCCAGCAGCTTACCGCTTTGGGACACTGAAGCTTTCTTT
>TRBJ1-4|NA|TRBV2|few
CASTSGTLEKLFF
TGTGCCAGCACCTCTGGGACACTCGAAAAACTGTTTTTT
>TRBJ1-5|TRBD1|TRBV20-1|many
CSAIDRDRANQPQHF
TGCAGTGCCATCGACCGGGACAGAGCGAATCAGCCCCAGCATTTT
>TRBJ2-3|NA|TRBV10-3|many
CAISEPADTQYF
TGTGCCATCAGTGAGCCCGCAGATACGCAGTATTTT
>TRBJ2-7|NA|TRBV11-2|few
CASSLGRAGSYEQYF
TGTGCCAGCAGCTTAGGCAGGGCGGGCTCCTACGAGCAGTACTTC
>TRBJ1-1|NA|TRBV10-3|many
CAISESPGTWPNTEAFF
TGTGCCATCAGTGAGTCCCCAGGTACGTGGCCCAACACTGAAGCTTTCTTT
>TRBJ2-3|TRBD2|TRBV6-5|many
CASSLSGGQQDTQYF
TGTGCCAGCAGTTTAAGCGGGGGGCAGCAAGATACGCAGTATTTT
>TRBJ1-1|NA|TRBV29-1|many
CSVGGYRVHTEAFF
TGCAGCGTTGGGGGATACAGGGTTCACACTGAAGCTTTCTTT
>TRBJ1-1|TRBD1|TRBV24-1|few
CATSHWTGGRLEAFF
TGTGCCACCAGCCACTGGACAGGGGGCCGACTTGAAGCTTTCTTT
>TRBJ1-1|TRBD1|TRBV12-3/TRBV12-4|few
CASSTGTGLTEAFF
TGTGCCAGCAGTACCGGGACAGGGCTCACTGAAGCTTTCTTT
>TRBJ2-1|NA|TRBV12-3/TRBV12-4|few
CASNNRDWVSAEQFF
TGTGCCAGCAACAACCGGGACTGGGTCTCTGCTGAGCAGTTCTTC
>TRBJ2-5|NA|TRBV5-5|many
CASIEGGLYQETQYF
TGTGCCAGCATAGAGGGGGGGTTGTACCAAGAGACCCAGTACTTC
>TRBJ2-7|NA|TRBV20-1|many
CSARGVFGTLAISYEQYF
TGCAGTGCTCGAGGCGTCTTCGGTACGCTAGCGATCTCCTACGAGCAGTACTTC
>TRBJ2-3|TRBD1|TRBV5-1|many
CAGRRDSLTDTQYF
TGCGCCGGCCGTCGGGACAGCCTCACAGATACGCAGTATTTT
>TRBJ1-6|TRBD1|TRBV7-2|many
CASSQGQGGSPLHF
TGTGCCAGCAGCCAGGGACAGGGGGGGTCACCCCTCCACTTT
>TRBJ2-5|TRBD2|TRBV20-1|many
CSASWPQGLAYETQYF
TGCAGTGCTAGTTGGCCACAGGGACTAGCTTACGAGACCCAGTACTTC
>TRBJ2-3|NA|TRBV20-1|many
CSASSRGDTQYF
TGCAGTGCTTCTTCCAGGGGAGATACGCAGTATTTT
>TRBJ1-1|NA|TRBV25-1|many
CASSGRAAEAFF
TGTGCCAGCAGTGGTCGTGCGGCTGAAGCTTTCTTT
>TRBJ2-3|TRBD2|TRBV6-1|many
CASSETSGGADTQYF
TGTGCCAGCAGTGAAACTAGCGGGGGAGCAGATACGCAGTATTTT
>TRBJ2-1|TRBD2|TRBV11-2|NA
CASSRDLAGGTRNEQFF
TGTGCCAGCAGCAGAGATTTAGCGGGGGGGACTCGCAATGAGCAGTTCTTC
>TRBJ1-2|TRBD1|TRBV5-1|few
CASSLDGTGGIANYGYTF
TGCGCCAGCAGCTTGGACGGGACAGGGGGCATTGCTAACTATGGCTACACCTTC
>TRBJ2-5|NA|TRBV11-1|many
CASSSRRDRGETQYF
TGTGCCAGCAGCTCCCGAAGGGATAGGGGGGAGACCCAGTACTTC
>TRBJ1-2|NA|TRBV7-9|once
CASSPPLVVRDGYTF
TGTGCCAGCAGCCCCCCATTGGTGGTGAGGGATGGCTACACCTTC
>TRBJ2-3|TRBD2|TRBV5-4|few
CASSRTSGDTQYF
TGTGCCAGCAGCCGGACTAGCGGTGATACGCAGTATTTT
>TRBJ2-1|TRBD2|TRBV3-1|NA
CASSQEGSGVGNEQFF
TGTGCCAGCAGCCAAGAGGGTAGCGGGGTGGGCAATGAGCAGTTCTTC
>TRBJ1-6|NA|TRBV20-1|NA
CSAHPEGFGSPLHF
TGCAGTGCCCACCCCGAAGGTTTCGGTTCACCCCTCCACTTT
>TRBJ1-2|NA|TRBV12-3/TRBV12-4|few
CASRLGLYYGYTF
TGTGCCAGCAGGCTGGGACTTTACTATGGCTACACCTTC
>TRBJ1-1|NA|TRBV6-6|many
CASSYSDRTEAFF
TGTGCCAGCAGTTACTCCGACCGGACTGAAGCTTTCTTT